The 23 T cell receptor beta chains listed next were all sequenced from one sample in a study of blood T cell repertoires in COVID-19. TCRdb's table, derived via immunoSEQ multiplex PCR, lists solely in-frame clones and lacks some. The sample carries some 190,000 clones, 80% to 90% recorded once. The material sequenced was peripheral blood. The receptors were gathered from a human donor with active or convalescent COVID-19. The donor label of this sample is uncertain.

The rearrangement links TRBV19 to TRBJ1-1; D gene unclear. The length of the CDR3 is 15 residues. Germline V gene sequence: CDR1 LNHDA, CDR2 SQIVND (reference sequence). V was pared by 0 bases and J by 1 base, with 9 bases between. The CDR3 DNA reads as TGTGCCAGTAGTATAGAGGGCTCTTCGAACACTGAAGCTTTCTTT. This gives the protein CASSIEGSSNTEAFF.

The chain has TRBV7-6 and TRBJ2-3; 15 nucleotides agree with TRBD2. CDR1 and CDR2 from the germline V gene are SGHVS and FNYEAQ. V lost 0 bases to trimming and J lost 5 bases; unmatched junction nucleotides: 12. The CDR3 runs 20 residues. CDR3 nucleotide sequence: TGTGCCAGCAGCTTAGCCCCGGGACTAGCGGGAGGAGGAGGGGGAGATACGCAGTATTTT. Translated: CASSLAPGLAGGGGGDTQYF.

The chain carries TRBV11-3 and TRBJ1-1, with TRBD1 matching 8 bases. This CDR3 is built from 15 residues. Unmatched junction bases numbered 4, after V lost 3 bases and J lost 1 base. CDR1 and CDR2 from the germline V gene are SGHNT and YENEEA. The CDR3, as DNA: TGTGCCAGCAGCTTTGGGACAGGATGGAACACTGAAGCTTTCTTT. Its translation is CASSFGTGWNTEAFF. Together with reference TRBV11-3 and TRBJ1-1, the CDR3 gives the full variable domain: EAGVVQSPRYKIIEKKQPVAFWCNPISGHNTLYWYLQNLGQGPELLIRYENEEAVDDSQLPKDRFSAERLKGVDSTLKIQPAELGDSAVYLCASSFGTGWNTEAFFGQGTRLTVV.

V usage is TRBV3-1 (or the pseudogene TRBV3-2) and J usage is TRBJ2-2; 7 nucleotides match TRBD2. This CDR3 is 17 amino acids long. The germline gives CDR1 LGHDT, CDR2 YNNKEL (reference sequence). With V trimmed by 0 bases and J by 5 bases, 9 bases remained unmatched. The CDR3 region is CASSQDSGGGATGELFF. The CDR3 nucleotides read TGTGCCAGCAGCCAAGATTCTGGCGGGGGAGCTACCGGGGAGCTGTTTTTT.

V gene TRBV7-3 combines with J gene TRBJ1-5, with a tentative D call TRBD1 (5 bases). Trimming took off 4 bases at V and 7 bases at J, with 11 bases between the two ends. The CDR3 extends over 13 amino acids. Looked up from germline, CDR1 is SGHTA and CDR2 is FQGTGA. CDR3 region: CASSSTSGQPQHF. The CDR3, as DNA: TGTGCCAGCAGCTCAACCTCAGGGCAGCCCCAGCATTTT.

The count of this clone is one. The chain joins TRBV7-2 to TRBJ2-1, with 7 bases aligning to TRBD2. The CDR3 is 15 residues long. The germline gives CDR1 SGHTA, CDR2 FQGNSA. V lost 2 bases, J lost 6 bases, and 7 bases stayed unmatched. CDR3 DNA sequence: TGTGCCAGCAGCTTATCATCTCAGCGGGGCAATGAGCAGTTCTTC. It codes for CASSLSSQRGNEQFF. Supplemented by reference TRBV7-2 and TRBJ2-1, the full variable domain reads GAGVSQSPSNKVTEKGKDVELRCDPISGHTALYWYRQSLGQGLEFLIYFQGNSAPDKSGLPSDRFSAERTGGSVSTLTIQRTQQEDSAVYLCASSLSSQRGNEQFFGPGTRLTVL.

The chain recombines TRBV12-3 or TRBV12-4 with TRBJ2-1, with D tentatively TRBD2 (5 bases). The CDR3 has 12 amino acids. V lost 3 bases and J 6 bases, leaving 6 bases between the germline ends. CDR3 protein: CASSFGVNEQFF. The CDR3 DNA reads TGTGCCAGCAGTTTCGGGGTCAATGAGCAGTTCTTC.

This chain links TRBV6-5 with TRBJ2-5; weak D call: TRBD1 (6 bases). Trimming stripped 0 bases from V and 6 bases from J, with 17 bases between. The CDR3 has 16 amino acids. The germline V gene encodes CDR1 MNHEY and CDR2 SVGAGI. CDR3 amino acids: CASSYSGAGVRQTQYF. The CDR3 DNA follows: TGTGCCAGCAGTTACTCAGGAGCAGGGGTTAGGCAGACCCAGTACTTC.

The chain recombines TRBV5-1 with TRBJ2-5; 9 nucleotides match TRBD2. The CDR3 spans 16 residues. The germline V gene encodes CDR1 SGHRS and CDR2 YFSETQ. The V and J ends lost 0 bases and 1 base, in that order; junction bases with no gene match: 4. CDR3 in DNA: TGCGCCAGCAGCTTGGGCGCGGGGGGGGCCCAAGAGACCCAGTACTTC. Its protein is CASSLGAGGAQETQYF.

V and J are TRBV5-1 and TRBJ2-3, with 8 nucleotides matching TRBD2. There are 16 residues in the CDR3. CDR1 is SGHRS, CDR2 YFSETQ, per germline. V was pared by 5 bases and J by 3 bases, with 11 bases of the junction left unmatched. CDR3 sequence reads: CASSPAGGQKTDTQYF. Here the CDR3 DNA reads TGCGCCAGCAGTCCCGCGGGAGGCCAGAAGACAGATACGCAGTATTTT.

The rearrangement links TRBV7-2 to TRBJ2-7; 8 nucleotides align to TRBD2. The CDR3 totals 15 residues. V lost 2 bases, J lost 6 bases, and 9 bases stayed unmatched. Per the germline V gene, CDR1 is SGHTA and CDR2 is FQGNSA. CDR3 region: CASSLSGGGPGEQYF. DNA for the CDR3: TGTGCCAGCAGCTTATCGGGCGGGGGGCCTGGCGAGCAGTACTTC.

This rearrangement joins TRBV6-5 to TRBJ2-7, with D perhaps matching TRBD1 (6 bases). CDR1 MNHEY and CDR2 SVGAGI come from the germline V gene. Trimming pared 0 bases from V and 10 bases from J, leaving 16 bases between. The length of the CDR3 is 14 residues. For the CDR3, the DNA is TGTGCCAGCAGTTACTCTACAGGGAAGAATTATCAGTACTTC. It encodes CASSYSTGKNYQYF.

V and J are TRBV28 and TRBJ1-2; TRBD1 matches at 7 bases. CDR1 and CDR2 (germline): MDHEN, SYDVKM. The V gene end was trimmed by 8 bases and the J gene end by 7 bases; junction bases not matched to a gene: 4. The CDR3 is 11 residues long. CDR3 amino acids: CASRTGGGYTF. For the CDR3, the DNA is TGTGCCAGCCGGACAGGCGGTGGCTACACCTTC.

The chain carries TRBV7-9 and TRBJ2-3, with 8 bases aligning to TRBD1. The CDR3 is 15 amino acids. V was pared by 5 bases and J by 6 bases, with 10 bases of the junction left unmatched. In germline, CDR1 is SEHNR, CDR2 FQNEAQ (reference sequence). The CDR3 DNA is TGTGCCAGCAGCACGGAGGACAGGGCGTGGGATACGCAGTATTTT. Translating gives CASSTEDRAWDTQYF.

The J gene is TRBJ1-5, the V gene TRBV7-2, with D unclear. Germline CDR1 and CDR2: SGHTA and FQGNSA. Trimming left V 0 bases short and J 4 bases short, with 4 bases between. The CDR3 runs 13 residues. CDR3 nucleotides: TGTGCCAGCAGCTTAGCCCCTAATCAGCCCCAGCATTTT. Encoded protein: CASSLAPNQPQHF.

J is TRBJ1-1 and V is TRBV30, with D possibly TRBD1 on 6 matching bases. CDR3 length equals 11 residues. Between the trimmed V and J ends, which lost 3 bases and 8 bases, there was a span of 10 bases. Germline CDR1 GTSNPN, CDR2 SVGIG (reference sequence). Here the CDR3 DNA reads TGTGCCTGGAGCTTCAGGGGAGAAGCTTTCTTT. It specifies CAWSFRGEAFF.

The chain has TRBV5-1 and TRBJ2-7; 10 bases align to TRBD1. J was trimmed by 6 bases and V by 6 bases; bases with no gene match: 12. Germline CDR1 is SGHRS and CDR2 is YFSETQ. The CDR3 has 15 amino acids. DNA of the CDR3: TGCGCCAGCAACTCATTCCGGACAGGGGGATCCGAGCAGTACTTC. Translating gives CASNSFRTGGSEQYF.

The genes are TRBV6-2 or TRBV6-3 and TRBJ1-1, with 9 bases identical to TRBD1. The germline CDR1 and CDR2 sequences are MNHEY and SVGEGT. The CDR3 covers 14 residues. Unmatched junction bases numbered 7, after V lost 6 bases and J lost 5 bases. The CDR3 bases are TGTGCCAGCAGCTATACAGGGGGCTGGACTGAAGCTTTCTTT. Amino acid sequence: CASSYTGGWTEAFF.

V gene TRBV6-5 combines with J gene TRBJ2-7; 11 nucleotides align to TRBD2. The junction had 4 bases not matched to a gene; V was cut back by 6 bases and J by 0 bases. CDR1 and CDR2 (germline): MNHEY, SVGAGI. There are 15 residues in the CDR3. DNA for the CDR3: TGTGCCAGCAGCGCACTAGCGGGAGCCTCCTACGAGCAGTACTTC. It yields the protein CASSALAGASYEQYF.

The chain is built from TRBV7-3 and TRBJ2-3, with 9 bases that match TRBD1. CDR1 and CDR2 from the germline V gene are SGHTA and FQGTGA. The CDR3 loop spans 14 amino acids. V shed 4 bases and J 4 bases; nucleotides not matched to a gene: 3. CDR3 in DNA: TGTGCCAGCAGCTCCACAGGGGGCTCAGATACGCAGTATTTT. Translating gives CASSSTGGSDTQYF.

The table lists this clone with a count of one. The chain couples TRBV15 to TRBJ2-5, with D possibly TRBD1 on 5 matching bases. Looked up from germline, CDR1 is LNHNV and CDR2 is YYDKDF (reference sequence). Trimming shortened V by 0 bases and J by 2 bases, and 7 bases separated the two germline ends. This CDR3 spans 14 amino acids. The CDR3: CATSRDRQQETQYF. The CDR3 coding sequence is TGTGCCACCAGCAGAGATCGACAGCAAGAGACCCAGTACTTC.

This chain connects TRBV9 to TRBJ1-3; D may be TRBD1 (6 bases). Germline V lookup: CDR1 SGDLS, CDR2 YYNGEE. Deletions cut 3 bases from V and 0 bases from J, with 10 bases between. This CDR3 has 15 amino acids. The CDR3 protein is CASSAGQPSGNTIYF. The CDR3 nucleotides read TGTGCCAGCAGCGCCGGACAGCCCTCTGGAAACACCATATATTTT.

V and J are TRBV3-1 (or the pseudogene TRBV3-2) and TRBJ2-1; TRBD2 aligns across 14 bases. The CDR3 spans 17 residues. Germline-derived CDR1 and CDR2 are LGHDT and YNNKEL (reference sequence). Losses at the gene ends were 3 bases for V and 2 bases for J; bases not matched to a gene: 3. In DNA, the CDR3 is TGTGCCAGCAGCCAGGGACTAGCGGGAGTCACCTACAATGAGCAGTTCTTC. Residues: CASSQGLAGVTYNEQFF.